The present TCR beta chain was sequenced within a study of breast tumors, draining lymph nodes, adjacent tissues. TCRdb processed the multiplex PCR reads anew with MiXCR; each CDR3 protein has one entry. Here the sample spans around 290,000 distinct CDR3 sequences, 30% being singletons. Trimming cost V 4 bases and J 7 bases, with 16 bases left between them. This CDR3 contains 14 residues. Germline loops: CDR1 WNHNN, CDR2 SYGVQD (reference sequence). Samples came from axillary lymph nodes draining the breast cancer. In this sample, this clonotype turned up a few times. The chain employs TRBV10-1 and TRBJ1-1, with D hard to call. The receptor's source is a female donor with breast cancer. Some clones in this sample may be carry-over from other donors' samples. Sequencing used axillary lymph node tissue. CDR3 nucleotides: TGCGCCAGCAGTGCCGGGTGGGGAAGCAGTGAAGCTTTCTTT. This gives the protein CASSAGWGSSEAFF.